This T cell receptor beta chain was sequenced in a study of T-cell memory formation after mild COVID-19. TCRdb reprocessed the 5' RACE reads with MiXCR, giving one entry per CDR3 protein. The table records 250,000 to 300,000 distinct CDR3 sequences, 15% to 20% of them present only once. Germline V lookup: CDR1 SGHVS, CDR2 FNYEAQ. V was clipped by 6 bases and J by 8 bases; unmatched bases: 12. There are 14 residues in the CDR3. Study results and caveats: Clones contracting day 15 to 85 were balanced CD4/CD8; later expanders leaned CD4+. Clones which contracted sat mainly in CM and EM if CD4+, and in EMRA if CD8+.

On this clonotype: Its antigen is as yet unknown.

The sequence derives from a man aged 18 to 29 who had mild COVID-19 (a few samples of this study predate the infection). Cell type and time point are not known. What was sequenced was PBMCs or a T cell subset sorted from them (not recorded which). The chain links TRBV7-6 to TRBJ1-2; 7 nucleotides match TRBD1. The CDR3: CASRSPGQRTGYTF. CDR3 sequence (DNA): TGTGCCAGCAGGTCGCCGGGACAGAGGACGGGCTACACCTTC.